One sample yielded the 4 T cell receptor beta chains listed below, sequenced in a study of blood T cell repertoires in COVID-19. Using immunoSEQ multiplex PCR, the repertoire was profiled, and TCRdb retains in-frame clones only, with some absent. This table holds 45,000 to 65,000 clones, 80% to 90% found once. The sequenced sample was peripheral blood. The receptors were gathered from an elderly woman with acute or convalescent COVID-19.

This sequence joins TRBV4-1 and TRBJ2-3, with a possible D match to TRBD1 (8 bases). This CDR3 comprises 17 residues. Trimming cost V 0 bases and J 4 bases, with 17 bases left between them. The germline V gene encodes CDR1 MGHRA and CDR2 YSYEKL. This chain's CDR3 is CASSQDVQGGASDTQYF. The CDR3 region has the DNA TGCGCCAGCAGCCAAGACGTACAGGGGGGGGCGTCAGATACGCAGTATTTT.

The chain uses TRBV24-1 and TRBJ2-3; 8 positions agree with TRBD2. The CDR3 runs 14 residues. In germline, CDR1 is KGHDR, CDR2 SFDVKD. J lost 6 bases, V lost 6 bases, and 7 bases had no gene match. The CDR3, as DNA: TGTGCCACCAGTCTCTCGGGGGGGTCGGATACGCAGTATTTT. Its translation is CATSLSGGSDTQYF.

The J gene is TRBJ2-3, the V gene TRBV15, with D maybe TRBD1 (8 bases). This CDR3 has 19 residues. Trimming cost V 5 bases and J 4 bases, with 28 bases left between them. The germline CDR1 and CDR2 sequences are LNHNV and YYDKDF (reference sequence). DNA of the CDR3: TGTGCCACCAGCCGCGGGCCTAACAGGGGGAGGGTGGTAGCAGATACGCAGTATTTT. Amino acids: CATSRGPNRGRVVADTQYF.

The rearrangement joins TRBV6-5 to TRBJ2-7, with 8 positions matching TRBD2. CDR3 length: 15 residues. V trimming: 10 bases; J trimming: 6 bases; junction bases outside the gene matches: 17. Germline CDR1 is MNHEY and CDR2 is SVGAGI. CDR3 nucleotide sequence: TGTGCCACTCCTGGTGAGCGGGAGCTGGGGGGCGAGCAGTACTTC. This gives the protein CATPGERELGGEQYF.